The clone carrying this TCR beta chain was counted many times. TCRdb reanalysed the 5' RACE reads using MiXCR and keeps one entry per CDR3 protein. The table records fewer than 40,000 distinct CDR3 sequences, roughly 4.5% of them present only once. These data originate in a study of early T cells in non-severe SARS-CoV-2 infection. This CDR3 contains 17 residues. Germline CDR1 reads SEHNR; CDR2 reads FQNEAQ (reference sequence). With 4 bases clipped from V and 8 bases from J, the junction kept 11 bases outside the gene matches. The TCR was taken from an adult who was a healthcare worker with PCR-confirmed SARS-CoV-2 infection or an uninfected control (not recorded which). Material: whole blood. The chain carries TRBV7-9 and TRBJ2-1, with TRBD2 matching 13 bases. The CDR3 DNA sequence: TGTGCCAGCAGCTCCTCCACCACTAGCGGGGGGGCCGATGAGCAGTTCTTC. This encodes CASSSSTTSGGADEQFF.